Listed here are 13 T cell receptor beta chains from one sample, sequenced in a study of blood T cell repertoires in COVID-19. Assay: immunoSEQ multiplex PCR; the TCRdb copy retains only in-frame clones and omits some. The table includes 140,000 or so clones, more than 80% detected once. The sequenced sample was peripheral blood. The receptors come from a human donor in a cohort sampled during active COVID-19.

The chain joins TRBV3-1 (or the pseudogene TRBV3-2) to TRBJ1-1; no firm D call. V shed 4 bases and J shed 1 base, with 4 bases lying between them. CDR3 size: 12 residues. Looked up from germline, CDR1 is LGHDT and CDR2 is YNNKEL (reference sequence). This CDR3 reads CASSPTNTEAFF. CDR3 nucleotide sequence: TGTGCCAGCAGCCCTACGAACACTGAAGCTTTCTTT.

The V call is TRBV5-1, the J call TRBJ1-5; 9 positions agree with TRBD1. V lost 4 bases, J lost 5 bases, and 4 bases stayed unmatched. Germline CDR1 and CDR2: SGHRS and YFSETQ. The CDR3 is 14 residues long. The CDR3 nucleotides read TGCGCCAGCAGCCCGGGACAGGGAGATCAGCCCCAGCATTTT. Translation: CASSPGQGDQPQHF. Variable domain in full (rest from reference TRBV5-1 and TRBJ1-5): KAGVTQTPRYLIKTRGQQVTLSCSPISGHRSVSWYQQTPGQGLQFLFEYFSETQRNKGNFPGRFSGRQFSNSRSEMNVSTLELGDSALYLCASSPGQGDQPQHFGDGTRLSIL.

This chain links TRBV7-2 with TRBJ2-2; TRBD1 matches 7 bases. The CDR3 is 15 residues long. Germline assignment: CDR1 SGHTA and CDR2 FQGNSA. V dropped 1 base and J dropped 6; count of bases not matched to a gene: 5. The CDR3 reads CASSLGGQAAGELFF. The DNA of the CDR3 is TGTGCCAGCAGCTTAGGAGGACAGGCGGCCGGGGAGCTGTTTTTT. Full variable domain (remainder filled in from reference TRBV7-2 and TRBJ2-2): GAGVSQSPSNKVTEKGKDVELRCDPISGHTALYWYRQSLGQGLEFLIYFQGNSAPDKSGLPSDRFSAERTGGSVSTLTIQRTQQEDSAVYLCASSLGGQAAGELFFGEGSRLTVL.

This clone was picked up a small number of times. The chain employs TRBV5-4 and TRBJ2-6, with TRBD1 as a possible D gene (5 bases). This CDR3 has 17 residues. The V gene's germline CDR1 is SGHNT and CDR2 YYREEE (reference sequence). Trimming cost V 0 bases and J 4 bases, with 14 bases left between them. The CDR3 coding sequence is TGTGCCAGCAGCTTGGCACAGGTTGGTTCCGGGGCCAACGTCCTGACTTTC. It codes for CASSLAQVGSGANVLTF. Drawing the rest from reference TRBV5-4 and TRBJ2-6, the complete variable domain is ETGVTQSPTHLIKTRGQQVTLRCSSQSGHNTVSWYQQALGQGPQFIFQYYREEENGRGNFPPRFSGLQFPNYSSELNVNALELDDSALYLCASSLAQVGSGANVLTFGAGSRLTVL.

This chain uses TRBV27 with TRBJ1-2; D call uncertain. The CDR3 contains 13 residues. Germline loops: CDR1 MNHEY, CDR2 SMNVEV (reference sequence). V lost 2 bases, J lost 6 bases, and 10 bases lay in between. The CDR3 protein is CASSLVEGNGYTF. CDR3 bases: TGTGCCAGCAGTTTAGTGGAGGGTAATGGCTACACCTTC.

The chain has TRBV7-2 and TRBJ2-4; 7 nucleotides agree with TRBD2. Germline V gives CDR1 SGHTA, CDR2 FQGNSA. The CDR3 has 13 residues. V gave up 1 base and J gave up 11 bases; unmatched junction bases: 5. CDR3 nucleotide sequence: TGTGCCAGCAGCTTAGGGGGAGGGAGGGTTCAGTACTTC. It translates to CASSLGGGRVQYF.

The genes are TRBV5-1 and TRBJ2-3, with D perhaps matching TRBD2 (5 bases). V was pared by 3 bases and J by 4 bases, with 15 bases between. The CDR3 spans 15 residues. Germline lookup yields CDR1 SGHRS and CDR2 YFSETQ. This chain's CDR3 is CASSSTGSGADTQYF. CDR3 DNA: TGCGCCAGCAGCTCCACGGGGTCTGGGGCAGATACGCAGTATTTT.

This sequence joins TRBV7-2 and TRBJ1-2, with D perhaps TRBD1 (6 bases). Germline values: CDR1 SGHTA, CDR2 FQGNSA. The CDR3 spans 14 residues. Trimming took off 3 bases at V and 4 bases at J, with 12 bases between the two ends. CDR3 residues: CASSFRQGSYGYTF. DNA of the CDR3: TGTGCCAGCAGCTTCAGGCAGGGGAGCTATGGCTACACCTTC.

This chain links TRBV5-1 with TRBJ1-2, with 8 bases identical to TRBD1. The CDR3 has 15 amino acids. Germline trimming cut 4 bases from V and 4 bases from J; bases unmatched to any gene: 9. Germline V gene lookup returns CDR1 SGHRS and CDR2 YFSETQ. CDR3: CASSLSGTGPYGYTF. The CDR3 region has the DNA TGCGCCAGCAGCCTCTCCGGGACAGGCCCCTATGGCTACACCTTC.

The chain combines TRBV2 with TRBJ1-1; D is unclear. Germline-derived CDR1 and CDR2 are SNHLY and FYNNEI. The CDR3 sequence is 14 residues long. Trimming left V 7 bases short and J 0 bases short, with 12 bases between. The CDR3 reads CASTGILMNTEAFF. The CDR3 bases are TGTGCCAGCACCGGTATCCTCATGAACACTGAAGCTTTCTTT.

This chain uses TRBV18 with TRBJ2-2; possibly TRBD2 for D (5 bases). The CDR3 is made up of 14 amino acids. Trimming shortened V by 11 bases and J by 3 bases, and 16 bases separated the two germline ends. Germline lookup yields CDR1 KGHSH and CDR2 LQKENI. For the CDR3, the DNA is TGTGCCTCAAGCCGGGGAGAGGACACCGGGGAGCTGTTTTTT. Its protein is CASSRGEDTGELFF.

The V call is TRBV6-5, the J call TRBJ2-1; a weak D match, TRBD1 (5 bases). The CDR3 runs 13 residues. Deletions cut 6 bases from V and 4 bases from J, with 10 bases between. From germline, CDR1 is MNHEY and CDR2 SVGAGI. CDR3 protein: CASRAQGYNEQFF. As DNA, the CDR3 is TGTGCCAGCAGGGCGCAGGGTTACAATGAGCAGTTCTTC.

The rearrangement joins TRBV9 to TRBJ1-3; TRBD1 matches at 7 bases. The CDR3 is 15 amino acids. Germline V lookup: CDR1 SGDLS, CDR2 YYNGEE. Unmatched junction bases numbered 8, after V lost 0 bases and J lost 8 bases. CDR3 sequence reads: CASSVEGGLWDTIYF. The CDR3 nucleotides are TGTGCCAGCAGCGTAGAAGGGGGCTTGTGGGACACCATATATTTT.